This record covers a single T cell receptor (beta chain). Its target is not known. The data were obtained in a study of cytomegalovirus exposure and HLA in healthy donors. Background on the study: Counted in an early data release were about 80 million unique TCRs from HLA-typed donors.

Regarding donors, all were healthy bone marrow donors. Findings and caveats of the study: Specificity for CMV antigens was confirmed in vitro for three of the CMV-associated chains. Rare sequences made up most TCRs, while some public TCRs were found in many donors.

PCR used 60 Vbeta primers and 13 Jbeta primers. TCRdb keeps only in-frame clones here, not all; method: immunoSEQ multiplex PCR. The sample has some 120,000 clones; under 80% are singletons. Germline loops: CDR1 LNHDA, CDR2 SQIVND (reference sequence). V lost 7 bases, J lost 2 bases, and 17 bases lay in between. The CDR3 has 15 residues. This chain connects TRBV19 to TRBJ1-2; the D gene is possibly TRBD1 (6 bases). This sequence was found in a woman aged 55 to 70 in good health and CMV-seropositive. Sequences were obtained from PBMCs. The DNA for the CDR3 is TGTGCCAGTAAACGAGAATTACAGGGCAACTATGGCTACACCTTC. This codes for CASKRELQGNYGYTF.